One T cell receptor beta chain is described in this entry. Original processing notes: Built for papillary thyroid cancer, a distant-metastasis classifier drew on CDR3 differences across clinicopathological groups. Through MiXCR, TCRdb re-clonotyped the PCR reads. The V and J calls were determined by TCRdb, not by the authors. Of tens of thousands of clones listed, roughly 33% were seen once; the top ten hold around 16%. This sample is drawn from a study of metastatic and nonmetastatic thyroid tumors. No patient received treatment before thyroid surgery. This CDR3 is built from 16 residues. Germline CDR1 reads SNHLY; CDR2 reads FYNNEI. V lost 2 bases, J lost 0 bases, and 13 bases lay in between.

This receptor was identified in a female donor with papillary thyroid cancer or a benign thyroid nodule (not recorded which). Some clones in this sample may be carry-over from other donors' samples. This chain links TRBV2 with TRBJ1-2; tentative D call: TRBD1 (5 bases). Sequenced input: tumor tissue. This CDR3 is CASSEPGVEANYGYTF. CDR3 nucleotides: TGTGCCAGCAGTGAACCGGGGGTAGAGGCTAACTATGGCTACACCTTC.